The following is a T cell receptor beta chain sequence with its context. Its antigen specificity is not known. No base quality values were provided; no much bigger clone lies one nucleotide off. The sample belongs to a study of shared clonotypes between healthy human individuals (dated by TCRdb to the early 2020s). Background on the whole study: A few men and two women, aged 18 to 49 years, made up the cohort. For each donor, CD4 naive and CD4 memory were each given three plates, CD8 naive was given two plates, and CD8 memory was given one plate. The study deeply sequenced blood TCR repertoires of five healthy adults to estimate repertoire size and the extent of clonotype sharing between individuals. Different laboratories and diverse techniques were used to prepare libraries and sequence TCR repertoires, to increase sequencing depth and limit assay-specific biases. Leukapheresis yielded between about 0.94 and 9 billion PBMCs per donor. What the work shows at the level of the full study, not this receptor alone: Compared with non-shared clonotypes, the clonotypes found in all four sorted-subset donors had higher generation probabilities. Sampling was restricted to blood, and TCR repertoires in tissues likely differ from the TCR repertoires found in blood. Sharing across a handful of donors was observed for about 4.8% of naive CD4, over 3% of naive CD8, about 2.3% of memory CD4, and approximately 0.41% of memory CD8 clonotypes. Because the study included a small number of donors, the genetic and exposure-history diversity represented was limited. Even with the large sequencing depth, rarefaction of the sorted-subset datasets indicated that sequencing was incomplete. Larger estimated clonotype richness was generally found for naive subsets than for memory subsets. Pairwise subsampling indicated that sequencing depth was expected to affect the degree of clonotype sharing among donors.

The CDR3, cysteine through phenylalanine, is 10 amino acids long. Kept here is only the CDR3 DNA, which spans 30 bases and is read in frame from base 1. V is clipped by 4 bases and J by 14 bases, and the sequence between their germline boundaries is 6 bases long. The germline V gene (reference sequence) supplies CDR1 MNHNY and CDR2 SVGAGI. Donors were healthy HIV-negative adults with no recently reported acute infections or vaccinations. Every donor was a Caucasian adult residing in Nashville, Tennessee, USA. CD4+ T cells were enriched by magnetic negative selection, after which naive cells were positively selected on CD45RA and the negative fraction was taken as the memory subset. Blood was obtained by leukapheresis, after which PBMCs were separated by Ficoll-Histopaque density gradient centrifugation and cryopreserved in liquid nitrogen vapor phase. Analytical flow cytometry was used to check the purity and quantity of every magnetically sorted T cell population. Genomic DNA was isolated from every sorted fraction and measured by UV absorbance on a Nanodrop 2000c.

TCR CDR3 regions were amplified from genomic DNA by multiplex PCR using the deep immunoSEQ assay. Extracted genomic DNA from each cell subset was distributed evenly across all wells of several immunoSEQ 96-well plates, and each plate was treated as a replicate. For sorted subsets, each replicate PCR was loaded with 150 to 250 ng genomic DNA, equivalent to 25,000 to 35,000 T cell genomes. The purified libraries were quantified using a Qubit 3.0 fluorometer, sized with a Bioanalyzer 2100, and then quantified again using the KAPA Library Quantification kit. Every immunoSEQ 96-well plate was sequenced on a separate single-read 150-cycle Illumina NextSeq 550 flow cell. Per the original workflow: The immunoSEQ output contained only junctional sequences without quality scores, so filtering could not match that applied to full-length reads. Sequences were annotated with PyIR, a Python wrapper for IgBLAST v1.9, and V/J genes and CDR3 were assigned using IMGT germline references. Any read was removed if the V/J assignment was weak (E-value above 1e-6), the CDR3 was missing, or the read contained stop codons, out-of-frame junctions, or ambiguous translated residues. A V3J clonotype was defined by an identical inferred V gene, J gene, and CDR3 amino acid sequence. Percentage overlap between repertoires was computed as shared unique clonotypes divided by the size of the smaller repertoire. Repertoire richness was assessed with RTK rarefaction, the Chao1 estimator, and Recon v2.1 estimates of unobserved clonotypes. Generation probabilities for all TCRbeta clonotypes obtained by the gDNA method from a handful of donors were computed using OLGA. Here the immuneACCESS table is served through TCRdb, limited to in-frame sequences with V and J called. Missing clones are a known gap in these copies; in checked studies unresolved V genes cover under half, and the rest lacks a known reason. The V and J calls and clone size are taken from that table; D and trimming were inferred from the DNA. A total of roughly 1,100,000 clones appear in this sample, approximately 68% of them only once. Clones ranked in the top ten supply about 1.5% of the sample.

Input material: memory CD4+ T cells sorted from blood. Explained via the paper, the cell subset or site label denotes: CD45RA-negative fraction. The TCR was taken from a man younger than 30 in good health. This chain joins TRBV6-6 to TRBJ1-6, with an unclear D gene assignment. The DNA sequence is TGTGCCAGCAGTTTCTCCTCCCTCCACTTT. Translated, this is CASSFSSLHF.